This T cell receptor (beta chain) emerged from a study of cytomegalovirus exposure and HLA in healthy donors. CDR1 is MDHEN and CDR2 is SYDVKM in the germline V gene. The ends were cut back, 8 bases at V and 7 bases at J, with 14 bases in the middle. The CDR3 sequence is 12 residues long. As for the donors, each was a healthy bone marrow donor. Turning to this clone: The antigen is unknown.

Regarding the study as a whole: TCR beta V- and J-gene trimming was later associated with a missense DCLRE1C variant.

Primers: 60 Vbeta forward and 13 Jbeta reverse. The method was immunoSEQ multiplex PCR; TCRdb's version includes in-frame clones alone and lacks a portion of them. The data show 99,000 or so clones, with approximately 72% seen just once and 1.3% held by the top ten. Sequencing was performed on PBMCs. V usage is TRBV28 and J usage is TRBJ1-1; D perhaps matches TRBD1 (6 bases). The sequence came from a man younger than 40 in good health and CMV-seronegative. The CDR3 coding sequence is TGTGCCAGCCAGGACAGACGAGTTGAAGCTTTCTTT. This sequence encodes CASQDRRVEAFF.